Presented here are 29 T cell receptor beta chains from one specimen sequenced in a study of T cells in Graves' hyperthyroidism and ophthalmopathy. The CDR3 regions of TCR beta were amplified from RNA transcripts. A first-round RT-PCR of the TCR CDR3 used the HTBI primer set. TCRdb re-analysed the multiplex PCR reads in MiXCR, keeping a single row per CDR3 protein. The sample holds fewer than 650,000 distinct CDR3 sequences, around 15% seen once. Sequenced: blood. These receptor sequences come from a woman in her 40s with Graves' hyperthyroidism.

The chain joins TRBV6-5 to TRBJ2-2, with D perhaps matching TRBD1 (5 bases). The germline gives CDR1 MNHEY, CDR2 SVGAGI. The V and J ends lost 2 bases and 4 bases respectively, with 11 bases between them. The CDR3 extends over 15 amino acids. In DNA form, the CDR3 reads TGTGCCAGCAGTTACGACAGTTTGGGCACCGGGGAGCTGTTTTTT. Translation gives CASSYDSLGTGELFF.

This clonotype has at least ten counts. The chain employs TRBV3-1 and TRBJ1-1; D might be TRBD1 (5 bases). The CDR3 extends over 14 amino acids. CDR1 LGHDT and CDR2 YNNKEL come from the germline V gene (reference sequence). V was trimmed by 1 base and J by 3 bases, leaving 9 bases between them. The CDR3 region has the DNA TGTGCCAGCAGCCAAGTGCAACAGGACACTGAAGCTTTCTTT. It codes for CASSQVQQDTEAFF.

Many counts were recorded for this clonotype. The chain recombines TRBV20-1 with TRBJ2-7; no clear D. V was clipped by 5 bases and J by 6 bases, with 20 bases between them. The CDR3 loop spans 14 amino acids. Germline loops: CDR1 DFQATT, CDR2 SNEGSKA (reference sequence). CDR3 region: CSAPTQRRFGEQYF. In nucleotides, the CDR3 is TGCAGTGCTCCCACGCAGAGACGATTTGGCGAGCAGTACTTC.

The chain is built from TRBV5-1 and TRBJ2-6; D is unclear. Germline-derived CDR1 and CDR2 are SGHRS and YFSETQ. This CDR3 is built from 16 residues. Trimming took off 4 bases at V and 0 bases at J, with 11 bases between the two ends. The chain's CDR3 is CASSRAVNSGANVLTF. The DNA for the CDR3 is TGCGCCAGCAGCCGGGCCGTGAACTCTGGGGCCAACGTCCTGACTTTC.

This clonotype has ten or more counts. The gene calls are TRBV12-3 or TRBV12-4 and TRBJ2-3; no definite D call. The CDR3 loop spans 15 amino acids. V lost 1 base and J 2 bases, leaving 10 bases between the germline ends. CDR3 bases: TGTGCCAGCAGTTTAGAAGGCACTACCACAGATACGCAGTATTTT. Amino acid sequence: CASSLEGTTTDTQYF.

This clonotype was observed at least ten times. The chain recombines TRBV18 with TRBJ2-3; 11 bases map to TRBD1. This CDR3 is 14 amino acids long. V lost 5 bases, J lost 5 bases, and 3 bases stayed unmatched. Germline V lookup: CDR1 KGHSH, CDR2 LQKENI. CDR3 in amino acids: CASSADRGRDTQYF. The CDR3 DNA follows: TGTGCCAGCTCAGCGGACAGGGGGCGAGATACGCAGTATTTT.

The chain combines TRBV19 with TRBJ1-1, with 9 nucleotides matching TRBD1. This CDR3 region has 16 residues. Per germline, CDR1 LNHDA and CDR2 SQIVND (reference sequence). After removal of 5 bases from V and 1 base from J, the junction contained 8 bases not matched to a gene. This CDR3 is CASSPRPGQGNTEAFF. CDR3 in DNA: TGTGCCAGTAGTCCGAGACCGGGACAGGGGAACACTGAAGCTTTCTTT.

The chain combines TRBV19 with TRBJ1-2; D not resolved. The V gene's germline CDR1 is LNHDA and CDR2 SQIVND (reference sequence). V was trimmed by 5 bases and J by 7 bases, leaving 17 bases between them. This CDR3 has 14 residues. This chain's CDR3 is CASSSQRTLAGYTF. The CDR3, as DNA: TGTGCCAGTAGTTCACAACGGACGCTGGCTGGCTACACCTTC.

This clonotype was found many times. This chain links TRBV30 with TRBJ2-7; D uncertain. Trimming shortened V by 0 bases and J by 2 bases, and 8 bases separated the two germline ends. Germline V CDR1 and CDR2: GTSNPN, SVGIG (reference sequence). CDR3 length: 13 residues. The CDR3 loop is CAWSVYPPYEQYF. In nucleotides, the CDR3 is TGTGCCTGGAGTGTCTACCCTCCCTACGAGCAGTACTTC.

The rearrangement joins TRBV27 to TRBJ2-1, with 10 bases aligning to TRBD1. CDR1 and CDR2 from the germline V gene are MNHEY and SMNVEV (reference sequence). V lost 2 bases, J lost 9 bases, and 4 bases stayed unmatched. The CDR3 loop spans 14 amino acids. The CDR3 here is CASSLGTGDAEQFF. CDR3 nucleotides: TGTGCCAGCAGTTTAGGGACAGGGGATGCTGAGCAGTTCTTC.

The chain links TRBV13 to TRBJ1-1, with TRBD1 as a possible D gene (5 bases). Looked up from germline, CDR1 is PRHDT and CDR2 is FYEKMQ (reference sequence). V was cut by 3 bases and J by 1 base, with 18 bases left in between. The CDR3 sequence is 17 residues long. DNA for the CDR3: TGTGCCAGCAGCTTGTGGGGGAGGGCTGGGAGGAACACTGAAGCTTTCTTT. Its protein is CASSLWGRAGRNTEAFF.

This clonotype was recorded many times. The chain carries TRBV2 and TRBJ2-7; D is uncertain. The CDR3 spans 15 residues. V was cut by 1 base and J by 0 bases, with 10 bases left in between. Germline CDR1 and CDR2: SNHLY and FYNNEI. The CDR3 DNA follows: TGTGCCAGCAGTGAAGACTTAAGTCGCTCCTACGAGCAGTACTTC. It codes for CASSEDLSRSYEQYF.

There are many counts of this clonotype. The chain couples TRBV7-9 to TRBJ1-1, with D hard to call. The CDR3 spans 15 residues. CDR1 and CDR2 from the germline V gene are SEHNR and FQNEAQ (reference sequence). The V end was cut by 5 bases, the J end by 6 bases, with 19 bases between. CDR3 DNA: TGTGCCAGCAGCCTCAAACTTTCGGTAGGAGCTGAAGCTTTCTTT. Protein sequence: CASSLKLSVGAEAFF.

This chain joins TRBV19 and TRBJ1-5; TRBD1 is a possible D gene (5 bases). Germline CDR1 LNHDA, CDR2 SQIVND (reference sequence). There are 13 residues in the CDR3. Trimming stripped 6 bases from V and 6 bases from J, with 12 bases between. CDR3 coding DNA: TGTGCCAGTAGACCAGGGACTTCTCAGCCCCAGCATTTT. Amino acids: CASRPGTSQPQHF.

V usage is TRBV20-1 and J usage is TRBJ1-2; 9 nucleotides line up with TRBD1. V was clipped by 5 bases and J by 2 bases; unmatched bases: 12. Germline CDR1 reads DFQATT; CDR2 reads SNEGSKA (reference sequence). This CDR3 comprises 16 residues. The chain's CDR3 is CSAPYTGQGMNYGYTF. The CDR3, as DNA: TGCAGTGCTCCGTATACTGGACAGGGGATGAACTATGGCTACACCTTC.

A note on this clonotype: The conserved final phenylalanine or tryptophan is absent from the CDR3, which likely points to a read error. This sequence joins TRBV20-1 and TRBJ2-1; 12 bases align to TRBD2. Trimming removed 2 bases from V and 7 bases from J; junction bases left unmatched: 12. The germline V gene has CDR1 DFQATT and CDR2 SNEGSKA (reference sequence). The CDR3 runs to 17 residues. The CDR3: CSARLTGTSGSSNEQFI. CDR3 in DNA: TGCAGTGCTAGATTGACCGGGACTAGCGGGTCCTCTAATGAGCAGTTCATC.

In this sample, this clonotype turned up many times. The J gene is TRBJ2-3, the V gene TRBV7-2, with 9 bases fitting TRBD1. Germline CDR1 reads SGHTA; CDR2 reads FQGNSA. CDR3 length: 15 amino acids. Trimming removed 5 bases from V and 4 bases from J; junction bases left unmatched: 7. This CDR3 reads CASSVQGAPADTQYF. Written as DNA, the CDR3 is TGTGCCAGCAGCGTACAGGGGGCGCCGGCAGATACGCAGTATTTT.

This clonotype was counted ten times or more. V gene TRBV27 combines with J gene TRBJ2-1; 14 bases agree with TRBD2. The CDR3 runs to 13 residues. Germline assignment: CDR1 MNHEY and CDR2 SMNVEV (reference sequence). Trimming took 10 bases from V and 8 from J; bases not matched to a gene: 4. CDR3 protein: CATTSGRVDEQFF. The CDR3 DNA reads TGTGCCACGACTAGCGGGAGGGTCGATGAGCAGTTCTTC.

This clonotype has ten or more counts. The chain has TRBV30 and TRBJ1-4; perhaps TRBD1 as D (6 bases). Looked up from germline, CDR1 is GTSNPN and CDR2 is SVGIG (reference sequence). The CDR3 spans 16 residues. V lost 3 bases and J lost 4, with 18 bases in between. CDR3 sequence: CAWRDRLTGFNEKLFF. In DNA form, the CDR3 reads TGTGCCTGGAGGGACAGACTGACAGGCTTTAATGAAAAACTGTTTTTT.

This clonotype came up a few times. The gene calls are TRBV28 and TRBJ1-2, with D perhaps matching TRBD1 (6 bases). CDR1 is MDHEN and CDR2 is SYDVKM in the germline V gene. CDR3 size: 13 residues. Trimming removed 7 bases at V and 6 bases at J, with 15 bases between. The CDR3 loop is CASTPLAGDGYTF. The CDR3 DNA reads TGTGCCAGCACCCCATTGGCAGGGGATGGCTACACCTTC.

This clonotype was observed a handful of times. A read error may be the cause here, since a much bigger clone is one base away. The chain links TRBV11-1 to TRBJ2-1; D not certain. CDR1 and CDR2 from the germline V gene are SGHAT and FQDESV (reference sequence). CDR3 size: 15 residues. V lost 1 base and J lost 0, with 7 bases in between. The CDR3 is CASSLGIVSYNEQFF. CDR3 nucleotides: TGTGCCAGCAGCTTAGGTATAGTCTCCTACAATGAGCAGTTCTTC.

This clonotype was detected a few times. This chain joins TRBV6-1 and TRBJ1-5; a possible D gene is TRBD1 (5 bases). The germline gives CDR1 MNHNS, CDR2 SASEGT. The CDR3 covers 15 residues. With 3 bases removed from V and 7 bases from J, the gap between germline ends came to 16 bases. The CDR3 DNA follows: TGTGCCAGCAGTGACAGGGCGGCGTGGGAGCAGCCCCAGCATTTT. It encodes CASSDRAAWEQPQHF.

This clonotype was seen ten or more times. This CDR3 is CASSETSGNVDTQYF. The CDR3 region has the DNA TGTGCCAGCAGCGAGACTAGCGGGAACGTAGATACGCAGTATTTT. The chain employs TRBV5-6 and TRBJ2-3; 11 bases are a match to TRBD2. Trimming cost V 4 bases and J 5 bases; bases outside gene matches: 6. The CDR3 sequence is 15 residues long. CDR1 and CDR2 (germline): SGHDT, YYEEEE.

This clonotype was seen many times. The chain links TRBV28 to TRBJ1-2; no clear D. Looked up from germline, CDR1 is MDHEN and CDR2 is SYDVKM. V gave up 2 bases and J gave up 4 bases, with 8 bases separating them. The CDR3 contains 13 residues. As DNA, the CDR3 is TGTGCCAGCAGTTTAACCCAGTCCTATGGCTACACCTTC. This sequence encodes CASSLTQSYGYTF.

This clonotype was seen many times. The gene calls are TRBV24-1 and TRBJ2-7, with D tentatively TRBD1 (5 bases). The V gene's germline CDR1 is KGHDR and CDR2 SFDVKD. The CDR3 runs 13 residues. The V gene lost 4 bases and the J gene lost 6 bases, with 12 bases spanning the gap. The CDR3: CATSEGVTAEQYF. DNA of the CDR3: TGTGCCACCAGTGAAGGAGTGACAGCCGAGCAGTACTTC.

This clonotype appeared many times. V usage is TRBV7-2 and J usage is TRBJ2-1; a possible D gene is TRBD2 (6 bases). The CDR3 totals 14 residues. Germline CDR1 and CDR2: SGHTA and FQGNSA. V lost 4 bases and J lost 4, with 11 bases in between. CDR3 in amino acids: CASSWGGVYNEQFF. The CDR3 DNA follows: TGTGCCAGCAGCTGGGGAGGCGTTTACAATGAGCAGTTCTTC.

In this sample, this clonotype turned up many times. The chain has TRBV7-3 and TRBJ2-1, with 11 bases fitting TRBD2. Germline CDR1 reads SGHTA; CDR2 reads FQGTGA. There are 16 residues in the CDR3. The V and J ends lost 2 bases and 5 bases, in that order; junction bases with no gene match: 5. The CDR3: CASSLVGTSGHNEQFF. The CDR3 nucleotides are TGTGCCAGCAGCTTAGTCGGGACTAGCGGTCACAATGAGCAGTTCTTC.

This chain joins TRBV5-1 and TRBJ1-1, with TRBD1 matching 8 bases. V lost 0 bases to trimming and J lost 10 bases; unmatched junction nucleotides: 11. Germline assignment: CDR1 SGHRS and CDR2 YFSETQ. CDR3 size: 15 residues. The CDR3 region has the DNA TGCGCCAGCAGCTTGGACGGACAGGGCCCACTCGGAGCTTTCTTT. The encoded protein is CASSLDGQGPLGAFF.

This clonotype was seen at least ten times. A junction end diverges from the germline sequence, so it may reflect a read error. CDR3 loop: CASSEAGTSPYEQYF. The DNA of the CDR3 is TGTGCCAGCAGCGAAGCCGGGACGTCGCCCTACGAGCAGTACTTC. The chain recombines TRBV6-1 with TRBJ2-7; D may match TRBD1 or TRBD2 (5 bases each). CDR1 is MNHNS and CDR2 is SASEGT in the germline V gene. The length of the CDR3 is 15 residues.